The sequence of this T cell receptor beta chain was determined in a study of blood T cell repertoires in COVID-19. Overall study context: Sources were T cells, B-cell-depleted T cells, or PBMCs; the material itself was cDNA or gDNA.

Seattle enrolled patients during active infection and tracked them longitudinally. As originally analysed: Amplification of reference gene primers provided the estimated nucleated cell counts. Profiled with immunoSEQ multiplex PCR; TCRdb holds only in-frame clones, not every one. D and trimming were read from the DNA, whereas the V and J calls and clone size are those reported in that table. In the table there are 150,000 to 160,000 clones, around 85% of which are singletons. The CDR3 sequence is 14 residues long. Trimming removed 5 bases from V and 6 bases from J, with 14 bases in between. Per germline, CDR1 LNHDA and CDR2 SQIVND (reference sequence).

This chain joins TRBV19 and TRBJ1-5; no reliable D call. The origin of this receptor is a man in his 60s with COVID-19, enrolled during active disease. Sequences were obtained from peripheral blood. CDR3 sequence: CASSAQVEGQPQHF. In DNA, the CDR3 is TGTGCCAGTAGTGCGCAGGTCGAGGGTCAGCCCCAGCATTTT.